The TCR beta chain under discussion was sequenced for a study of siplizumab effects on memory and regulatory T cells. General observations from the study: With siplizumab, Treg-derived clones averaged around 69% of mappable alloreactive CD4+ clones, versus around 28% in controls. Memory cells seemed less diverse than naive T cells, which also seemed major contributors to the alloresponse. The alloreactive clones that mapped to unstimulated subsets made up only a minor fraction. Only a minority of proliferating CD4+ or CD8+ clones had an assignable naive or memory phenotype, with roughly 80-97% lacking one.

The CDR3 covers 22 residues. Germline values: CDR1 SGHVS, CDR2 FNYEAQ. Trimming took 4 bases from V and 2 from J, leaving 35 bases between them. Profiled with immunoSEQ multiplex PCR; TCRdb holds only in-frame clones, not every one. This sample has over 80,000 clones, with roughly 87% found just once. In the case of this clone: Its antigen remains unknown.

Sequenced: Tregs sorted from blood. This chain joins TRBV7-6 and TRBJ2-5; D call uncertain. The TCR sequence derives from a human donor in good health. The CDR3, as DNA: TGTGCCAGCAGCTCCTCTCAAGCTCCTCTCCCCCCCATAGGCACAAGGCAAGAGACCCAGTACTTC. It is translated as CASSSSQAPLPPIGTRQETQYF.